This TCR beta chain was recovered during a study of vaccination and CD4 T cells after COVID-19. Study context: The convalescents comprised six males and four females, two of them Hispanic. At a median approximately 100 days (range 35 to 161) after diagnosis, post-COVID samples were drawn.

There are a few counts of this clonotype. The CDR3 has 13 residues. With V trimmed by 5 bases and J by 2 bases, 2 bases remained unmatched. CDR1 is SGHTA, CDR2 FQGTGA, per germline. Each CDR3 protein gets one entry after TCRdb re-called the PCR reads with MiXCR. The sample lists about 24,000 distinct CDR3 sequences, roughly 51% occurring once. This material consisted of CD4+ T cells from blood, taken before SARS-CoV-2 vaccination. The chain employs TRBV7-3 and TRBJ2-5; 7 nucleotides align to TRBD1. The clonotype was recovered from a human donor who had recovered from COVID-19. CDR3 coding DNA: TGTGCCAGCAGCACGGGACAGCAAGAGACCCAGTACTTC. It encodes CASSTGQQETQYF. Combining the CDR3 with reference TRBV7-3 and TRBJ2-5 gives the whole variable domain GAGVSQTPSNKVTEKGKYVELRCDPISGHTALYWYRQSLGQGPEFLIYFQGTGAADDSGLPNDRFFAVRPEGSVSTLKIQRTERGDSAVYLCASSTGQQETQYFGPGTRLLVL.